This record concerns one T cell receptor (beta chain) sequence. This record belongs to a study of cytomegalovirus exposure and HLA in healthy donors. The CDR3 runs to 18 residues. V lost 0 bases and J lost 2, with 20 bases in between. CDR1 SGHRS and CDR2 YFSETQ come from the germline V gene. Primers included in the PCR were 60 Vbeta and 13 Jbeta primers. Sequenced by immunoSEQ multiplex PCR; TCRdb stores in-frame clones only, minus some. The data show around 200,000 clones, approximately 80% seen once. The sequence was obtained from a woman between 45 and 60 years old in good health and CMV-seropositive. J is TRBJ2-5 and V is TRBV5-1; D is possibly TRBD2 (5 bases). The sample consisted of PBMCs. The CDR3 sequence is CASSLDRRSGELQETQYF. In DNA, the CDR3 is TGCGCCAGCAGCTTGGACCGTCGGAGCGGTGAATTGCAAGAGACCCAGTACTTC.